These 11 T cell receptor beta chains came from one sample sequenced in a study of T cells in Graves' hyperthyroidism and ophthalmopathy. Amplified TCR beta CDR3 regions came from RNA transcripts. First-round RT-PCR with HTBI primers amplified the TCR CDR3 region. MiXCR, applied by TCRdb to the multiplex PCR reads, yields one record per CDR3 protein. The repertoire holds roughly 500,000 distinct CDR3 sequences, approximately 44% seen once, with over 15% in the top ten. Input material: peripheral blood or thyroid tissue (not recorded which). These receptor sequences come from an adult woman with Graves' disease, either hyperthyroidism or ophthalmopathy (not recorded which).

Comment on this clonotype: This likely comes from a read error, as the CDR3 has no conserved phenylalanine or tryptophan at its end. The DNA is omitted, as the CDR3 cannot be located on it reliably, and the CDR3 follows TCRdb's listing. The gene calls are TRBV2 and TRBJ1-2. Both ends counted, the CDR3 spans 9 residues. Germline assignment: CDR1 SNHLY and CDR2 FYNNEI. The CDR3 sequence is CASSEWLAG.

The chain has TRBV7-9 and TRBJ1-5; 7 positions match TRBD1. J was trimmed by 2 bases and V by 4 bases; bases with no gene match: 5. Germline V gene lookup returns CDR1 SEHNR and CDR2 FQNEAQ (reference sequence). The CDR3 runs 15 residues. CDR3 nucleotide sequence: TGTGCCAGCAGCTCGACAGGGCCTGGCAATCAGCCCCAGCATTTT. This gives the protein CASSSTGPGNQPQHF.

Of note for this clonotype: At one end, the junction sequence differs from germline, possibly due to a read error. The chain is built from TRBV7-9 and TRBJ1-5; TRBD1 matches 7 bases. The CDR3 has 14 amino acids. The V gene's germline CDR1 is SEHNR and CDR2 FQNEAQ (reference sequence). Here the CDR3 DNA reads TGTGCCAGCAGCCTACAGGGGAGGGATCAGTCCCAGCATTTT. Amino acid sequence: CASSLQGRDQSQHF.

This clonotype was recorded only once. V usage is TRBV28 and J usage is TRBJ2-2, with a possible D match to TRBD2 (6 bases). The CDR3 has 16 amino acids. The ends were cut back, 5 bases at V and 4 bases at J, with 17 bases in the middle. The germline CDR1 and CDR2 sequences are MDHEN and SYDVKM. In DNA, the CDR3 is TGTGCCAGCAGTCCTGGCGGAGGGCTCCCCACCGGGGAGCTGTTTTTT. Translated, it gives CASSPGGGLPTGELFF.

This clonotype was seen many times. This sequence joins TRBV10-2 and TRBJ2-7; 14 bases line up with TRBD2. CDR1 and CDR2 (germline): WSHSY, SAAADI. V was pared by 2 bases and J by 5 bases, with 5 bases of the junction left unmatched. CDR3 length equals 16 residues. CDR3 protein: CASSEGRGLAGDEQYF. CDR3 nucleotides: TGCGCCAGCAGTGAGGGTCGGGGACTAGCGGGAGACGAGCAGTACTTC.

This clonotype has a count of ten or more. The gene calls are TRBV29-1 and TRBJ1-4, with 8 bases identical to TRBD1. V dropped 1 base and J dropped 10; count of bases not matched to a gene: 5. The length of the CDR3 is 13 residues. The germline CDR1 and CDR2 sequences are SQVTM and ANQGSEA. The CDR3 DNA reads TGCAGCGTTGAAGGGGACAGGTCGAGAAAACTGTTTTTT. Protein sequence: CSVEGDRSRKLFF.

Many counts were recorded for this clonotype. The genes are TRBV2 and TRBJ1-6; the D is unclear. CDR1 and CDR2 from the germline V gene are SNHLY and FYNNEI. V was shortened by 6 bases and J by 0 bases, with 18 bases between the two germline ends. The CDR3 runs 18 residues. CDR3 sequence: CASSTPTTKSSYNSPLHF. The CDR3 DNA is TGTGCCAGCAGCACCCCGACAACGAAGAGCTCCTATAATTCACCCCTCCACTTT.

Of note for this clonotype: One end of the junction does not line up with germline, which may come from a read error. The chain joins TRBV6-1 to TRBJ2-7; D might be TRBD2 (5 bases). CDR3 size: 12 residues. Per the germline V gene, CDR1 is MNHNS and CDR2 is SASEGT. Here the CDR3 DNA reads TGCGCCAGCAGCTCAACTAGGGAAGAGCAGTACTTC. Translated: CASSSTREEQYF.

CDR3 protein: CASSLATDPSGYTF. CDR3 sequence (DNA): TGCGCCAGCAGCTTGGCGACAGACCCTTCTGGCTACACCTTC. The V call is TRBV5-1, the J call TRBJ1-2; tentative D call: TRBD1 (5 bases). This CDR3 spans 14 amino acids. CDR1 is SGHRS and CDR2 is YFSETQ in the germline V gene. V lost 0 bases and J lost 7, with 13 bases in between. The complete variable domain, with remaining parts taken from reference TRBV5-1 and TRBJ1-2, reads KAGVTQTPRYLIKTRGQQVTLSCSPISGHRSVSWYQQTPGQGLQFLFEYFSETQRNKGNFPGRFSGRQFSNSRSEMNVSTLELGDSALYLCASSLATDPSGYTFGSGTRLTVV.

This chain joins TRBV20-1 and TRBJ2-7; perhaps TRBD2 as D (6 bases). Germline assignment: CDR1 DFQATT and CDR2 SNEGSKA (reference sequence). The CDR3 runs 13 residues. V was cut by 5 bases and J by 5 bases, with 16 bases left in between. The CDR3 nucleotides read TGCAGTGCTCCCCGGGGGATCCTTGACGAGCAGTACTTC. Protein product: CSAPRGILDEQYF.

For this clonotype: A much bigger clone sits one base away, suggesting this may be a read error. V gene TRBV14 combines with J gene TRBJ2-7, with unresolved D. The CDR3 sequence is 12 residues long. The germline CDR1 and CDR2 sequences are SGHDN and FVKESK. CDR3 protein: CASSQDLYGQYF. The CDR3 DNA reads TGTGCCAGCAGCCAAGACCTCTACGGGCAGTACTTC.